This T cell receptor beta chain was recovered during a study of OX40 agonist ivuxolimab in advanced cancers. This clone was seen once. Sequencing was performed with immunoSEQ multiplex PCR; in TCRdb, only in-frame clones are kept and a portion is missing. Of some 78,000 clones in the sample, roughly nine tenths are singletons; the top ten hold 0.99%. This sequence was found in an adult with an advanced solid tumor such as melanoma, head and neck, liver or kidney cancer. Sequenced material: CD4+ or CD8+ T cells sorted from blood, taken in a trial of the OX40 agonist ivuxolimab.

The CDR3 DNA is TGTGCCAGCAGCCTACAGGGTACATCCCAAGAGACCCAGTACTTC. As protein: CASSLQGTSQETQYF. The chain uses TRBV7-2 and TRBJ2-5; tentatively, D is TRBD1 (6 bases). CDR3 length: 15 residues. The V and J ends lost 5 bases and 1 base respectively, with 14 bases between them. From germline, CDR1 is SGHTA and CDR2 FQGNSA. Using reference TRBV7-2 and TRBJ2-5 for the parts outside the CDR3, the full variable domain is GAGVSQSPSNKVTEKGKDVELRCDPISGHTALYWYRQSLGQGLEFLIYFQGNSAPDKSGLPSDRFSAERTGGSVSTLTIQRTQQEDSAVYLCASSLQGTSQETQYFGPGTRLLVL.